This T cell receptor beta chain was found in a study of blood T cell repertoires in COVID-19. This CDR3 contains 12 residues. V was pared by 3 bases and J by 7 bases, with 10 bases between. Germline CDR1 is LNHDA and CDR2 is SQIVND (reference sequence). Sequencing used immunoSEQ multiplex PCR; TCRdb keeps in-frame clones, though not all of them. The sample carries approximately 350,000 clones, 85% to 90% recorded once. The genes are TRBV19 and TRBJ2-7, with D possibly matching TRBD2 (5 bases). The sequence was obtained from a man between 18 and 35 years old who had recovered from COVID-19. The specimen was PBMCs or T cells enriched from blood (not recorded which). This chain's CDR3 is CASSIGDREQYF. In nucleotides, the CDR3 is TGTGCCAGTAGTATCGGGGATAGAGAGCAGTACTTC.